The 11 T cell receptor beta chains given below trace back to one sample, sequenced in a study of blood T cell repertoires in COVID-19. Repertoires were generated with immunoSEQ multiplex PCR, while TCRdb's copy carries only in-frame clones and drops some. The sample lists about 110,000 clones, 72% occurring once. The sequenced material came from peripheral blood. The source of these receptors is a woman in her sixties with acute or convalescent COVID-19.

CDR3 DNA sequence: TGTGCCAGCAGCCAAGTTTCAGGGAACACTGAAGCTTTCTTT. Translation: CASSQVSGNTEAFF. The chain links TRBV3-1 (or the pseudogene TRBV3-2) to TRBJ1-1; the D is unclear. CDR3 length: 14 residues. Trimming cost V 1 base and J 1 base, with 7 bases left between them. Germline V gives CDR1 LGHDT, CDR2 YNNKEL (reference sequence).

This CDR3 is CASSDQPTGVGEKLFF. The CDR3 DNA is TGTGCCAGCAGTGATCAGCCGACCGGGGTTGGTGAAAAACTGTTTTTT. The chain has TRBV6-1 and TRBJ1-4; D call uncertain. There are 16 residues in the CDR3. Germline V gene sequence: CDR1 MNHNS, CDR2 SASEGT. V gave up 3 bases and J gave up 7 bases, with 18 bases separating them.

This clone was observed once. V usage is TRBV29-1 and J usage is TRBJ2-7, with a possible D match to TRBD1 (5 bases). In germline, CDR1 is SQVTM, CDR2 ANQGSEA. The V end lost 6 bases, the J end lost 5 bases, and 17 bases lay between the germline ends. This CDR3 comprises 13 residues. The CDR3 here is CSVLQGFLDEQYF. The CDR3 bases are TGCAGCGTCCTCCAGGGTTTTCTTGACGAGCAGTACTTC.

This clone showed up just once. This chain uses TRBV18 with TRBJ1-1; 8 bases are shared with TRBD1. Unmatched junction bases numbered 6, after V lost 3 bases and J lost 0 bases. The CDR3 extends over 16 amino acids. Germline assignment: CDR1 KGHSH and CDR2 LQKENI. CDR3 region: CASSPGQGLMNTEAFF. The CDR3 DNA reads as TGTGCCAGCTCACCCGGACAGGGTCTAATGAACACTGAAGCTTTCTTT.

This chain uses TRBV30 with TRBJ1-1; D is possibly TRBD1 (6 bases). The CDR3 is made up of 13 amino acids. The germline CDR1 and CDR2 sequences are GTSNPN and SVGIG (reference sequence). The germline V and J ends were trimmed by 3 bases and 8 bases, with 16 bases remaining between them. CDR3 sequence: CAWRSQRTAEAFF. The CDR3, as DNA: TGTGCCTGGAGATCTCAAAGGACAGCCGAAGCTTTCTTT.

Only one count was recorded for this clone. The CDR3 nucleotides are TGTGCCAGCAGCTTAGAACAGGGGTTGGTCAATCAGCCCCAGCATTTT. This codes for CASSLEQGLVNQPQHF. The gene calls are TRBV4-2 and TRBJ1-5, with 7 nucleotides matching TRBD1. From germline, CDR1 is LGHNA and CDR2 YNFKEQ. Germline trimming cut 5 bases from V and 3 bases from J; bases unmatched to any gene: 10. CDR3 size: 16 residues.

This chain's CDR3 is CATGGFGTYEQYF. DNA of the CDR3: TGTGCCACCGGGGGGTTCGGGACCTACGAGCAGTACTTC. The V gene is TRBV24-1, the J gene TRBJ2-7, with D possibly TRBD2 on 6 matching bases. This CDR3 region has 13 residues. Germline lookup yields CDR1 KGHDR and CDR2 SFDVKD. The V end lost 9 bases, the J end lost 2 bases, and 13 bases lay between the germline ends.

As to this clone: One end of the junction fails to match germline, which may point to a read error. The chain employs TRBV24-1 and TRBJ2-6; TRBD2 matches 10 bases. Germline CDR1 KGHDR, CDR2 SFDVKD. The CDR3 has 17 amino acids. The CDR3 DNA sequence: TGTGCCACCAGCGATTCAGGACTAGCGGCCGGGGCCAACGTCCTGACTTTC. Its protein is CATSDSGLAAGANVLTF.

A single count supports this clone. This chain joins TRBV28 and TRBJ1-1; no firm D call. Trimming stripped 6 bases from V and 0 bases from J, with 14 bases between. CDR3 size: 15 residues. Germline CDR1 and CDR2: MDHEN and SYDVKM. CDR3 nucleotide sequence: TGTGCCAGCAGCTCGGGAATGGGTTTGAACACTGAAGCTTTCTTT. Its translation: CASSSGMGLNTEAFF.

The chain is built from TRBV6-5 and TRBJ1-5; 7 nucleotides agree with TRBD1. Germline trimming cut 6 bases from V and 2 bases from J; bases unmatched to any gene: 7. Germline V gene lookup returns CDR1 MNHEY and CDR2 SVGAGI. The CDR3 spans 15 residues. The CDR3: CASRGAGQGNQPQHF. Here the CDR3 DNA reads TGTGCCAGCAGAGGAGCCGGACAGGGCAATCAGCCCCAGCATTTT.

The gene calls are TRBV27 and TRBJ1-2, with D maybe TRBD1 (6 bases). Germline V gene lookup returns CDR1 MNHEY and CDR2 SMNVEV (reference sequence). V lost 6 bases and J 1 base, leaving 18 bases between the germline ends. The CDR3 spans 16 residues. The DNA of the CDR3 is TGTGCCAGCAGACTTGCCTGGACAGCCTATAACTATGGCTACACCTTC. Protein: CASRLAWTAYNYGYTF.